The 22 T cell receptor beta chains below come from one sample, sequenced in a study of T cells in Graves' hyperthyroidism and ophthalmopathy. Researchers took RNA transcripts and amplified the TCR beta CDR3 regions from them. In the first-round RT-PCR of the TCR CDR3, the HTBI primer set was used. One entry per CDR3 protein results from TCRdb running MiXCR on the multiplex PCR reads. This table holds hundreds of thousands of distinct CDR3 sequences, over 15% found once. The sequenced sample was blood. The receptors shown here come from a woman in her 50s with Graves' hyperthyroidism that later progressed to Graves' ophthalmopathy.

CDR3 protein: CSARDRDFPIVDEQYF. The CDR3, as DNA: TGCAGTGCTAGGGACAGGGATTTCCCTATTGTGGACGAGCAGTACTTC. This rearrangement joins TRBV20-1 to TRBJ2-7; 8 bases match TRBD1. The CDR3 covers 16 residues. The ends lost 3 bases at V and 5 bases at J; junction bases unmatched: 15. The germline V gene encodes CDR1 DFQATT and CDR2 SNEGSKA (reference sequence).

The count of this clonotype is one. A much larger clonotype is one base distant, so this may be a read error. CDR3 sequence reads: CASSLHGGEDRTEAFF. Here the CDR3 DNA reads TGTGCCAGCAGTTTACACGGGGGAGAAGATCGTACTGAAGCTTTCTTT. The J gene is TRBJ1-1, the V gene TRBV7-9; a possible D gene is TRBD1 (5 bases). CDR3 size: 16 residues. V was clipped by 6 bases and J by 5 bases, with 22 bases between them. Germline V gives CDR1 SEHNR, CDR2 FQNEAQ (reference sequence).

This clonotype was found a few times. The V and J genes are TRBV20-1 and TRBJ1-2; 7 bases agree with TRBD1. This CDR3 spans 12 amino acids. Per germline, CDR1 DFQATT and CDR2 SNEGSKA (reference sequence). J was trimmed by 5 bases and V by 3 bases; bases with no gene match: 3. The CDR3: CSARGTAYGYTF. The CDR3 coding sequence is TGCAGTGCTAGGGGGACAGCATATGGCTACACCTTC.

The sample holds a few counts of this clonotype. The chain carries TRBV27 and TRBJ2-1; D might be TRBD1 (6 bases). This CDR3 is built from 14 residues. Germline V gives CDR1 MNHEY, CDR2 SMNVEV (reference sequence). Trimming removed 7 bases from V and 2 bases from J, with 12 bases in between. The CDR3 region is CASMHRETYNEQFF. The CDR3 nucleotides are TGTGCCAGCATGCACAGGGAAACCTACAATGAGCAGTTCTTC.

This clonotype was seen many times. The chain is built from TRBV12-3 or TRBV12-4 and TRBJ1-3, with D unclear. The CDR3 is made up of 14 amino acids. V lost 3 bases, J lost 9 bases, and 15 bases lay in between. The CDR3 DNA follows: TGTGCCAGCAGTTTGGTCAGGACCACCAGCACCATATATTTT. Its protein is CASSLVRTTSTIYF.

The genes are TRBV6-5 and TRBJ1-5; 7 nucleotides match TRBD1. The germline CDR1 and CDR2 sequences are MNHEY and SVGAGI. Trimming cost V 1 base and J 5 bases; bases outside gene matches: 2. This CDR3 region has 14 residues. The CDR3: CASSYLTGDQPQHF. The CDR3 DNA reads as TGTGCCAGCAGTTACTTAACAGGGGATCAGCCCCAGCATTTT.

DNA of the CDR3: TGCAGCTCCAGGGACTCTGGAAACACCATATATTTT. Its translation: CSSRDSGNTIYF. J is TRBJ1-3 and V is TRBV29-1; weak D call: TRBD1 (5 bases). Germline CDR1 reads SQVTM; CDR2 reads ANQGSEA. The ends were cut back, 8 bases at V and 0 bases at J, with 8 bases in the middle. This CDR3 spans 12 amino acids.

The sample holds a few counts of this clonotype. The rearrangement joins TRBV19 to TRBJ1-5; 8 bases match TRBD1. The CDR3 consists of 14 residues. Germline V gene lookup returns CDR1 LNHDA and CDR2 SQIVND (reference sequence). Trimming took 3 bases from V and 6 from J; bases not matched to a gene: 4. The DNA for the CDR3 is TGTGCCAGTAGTATGGACAGGGAGGTTCAGCCCCAGCATTTT. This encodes CASSMDREVQPQHF.

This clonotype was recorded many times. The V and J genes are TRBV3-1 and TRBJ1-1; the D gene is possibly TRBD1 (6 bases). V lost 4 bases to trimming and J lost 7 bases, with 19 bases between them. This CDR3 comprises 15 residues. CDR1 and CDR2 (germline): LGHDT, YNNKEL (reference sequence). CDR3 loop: CASSPRQGTSNEAFF. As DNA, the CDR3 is TGTGCCAGCAGCCCCCGTCAGGGGACGTCCAATGAAGCTTTCTTT.

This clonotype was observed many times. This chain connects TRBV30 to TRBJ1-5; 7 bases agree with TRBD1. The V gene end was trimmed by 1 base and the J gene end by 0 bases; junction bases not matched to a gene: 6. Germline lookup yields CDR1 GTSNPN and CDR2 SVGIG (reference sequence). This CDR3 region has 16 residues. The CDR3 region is CAWSAGTAASNQPQHF. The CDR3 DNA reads TGTGCCTGGAGTGCTGGGACAGCCGCTAGCAATCAGCCCCAGCATTTT.

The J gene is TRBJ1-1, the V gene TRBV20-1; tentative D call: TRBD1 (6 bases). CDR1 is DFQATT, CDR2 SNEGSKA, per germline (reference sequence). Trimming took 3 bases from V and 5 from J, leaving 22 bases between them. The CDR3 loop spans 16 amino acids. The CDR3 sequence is CSARWAVGTGKTEAFF. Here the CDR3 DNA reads TGCAGTGCTAGGTGGGCGGTTGGTACAGGGAAGACTGAAGCTTTCTTT.

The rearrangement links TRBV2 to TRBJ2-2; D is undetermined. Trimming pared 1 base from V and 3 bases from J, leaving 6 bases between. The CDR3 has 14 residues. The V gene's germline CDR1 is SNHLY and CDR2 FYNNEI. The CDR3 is CASSEGADTGELFF. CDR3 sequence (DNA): TGTGCCAGCAGTGAAGGGGCAGACACCGGGGAGCTGTTTTTT.

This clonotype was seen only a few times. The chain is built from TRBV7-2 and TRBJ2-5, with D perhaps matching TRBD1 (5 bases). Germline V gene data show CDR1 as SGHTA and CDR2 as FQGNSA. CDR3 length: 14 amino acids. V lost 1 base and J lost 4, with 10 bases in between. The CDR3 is CASSLGGWRETQYF. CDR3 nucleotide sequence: TGTGCCAGCAGCTTAGGGGGCTGGAGAGAGACCCAGTACTTC.

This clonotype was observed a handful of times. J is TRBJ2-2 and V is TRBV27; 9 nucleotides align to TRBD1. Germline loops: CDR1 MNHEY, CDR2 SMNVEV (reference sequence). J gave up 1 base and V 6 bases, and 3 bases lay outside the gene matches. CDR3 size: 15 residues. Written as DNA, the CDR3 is TGTGCCAGCAGGGCGGGACAGGGGAACACCGGGGAGCTGTTTTTT. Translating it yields CASRAGQGNTGELFF.

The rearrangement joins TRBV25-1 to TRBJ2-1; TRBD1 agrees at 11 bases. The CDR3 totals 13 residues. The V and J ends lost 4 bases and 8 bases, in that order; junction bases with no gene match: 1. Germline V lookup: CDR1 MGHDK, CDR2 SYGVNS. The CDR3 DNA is TGTGCCAGCAGTGGGACAGGGGGCTATGAGCAGTTCTTC. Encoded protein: CASSGTGGYEQFF.

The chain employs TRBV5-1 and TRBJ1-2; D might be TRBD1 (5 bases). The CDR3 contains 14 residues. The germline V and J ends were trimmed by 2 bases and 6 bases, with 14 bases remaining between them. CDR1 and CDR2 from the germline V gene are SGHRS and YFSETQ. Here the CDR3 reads CASSLFATVDGYTF. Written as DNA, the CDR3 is TGCGCCAGCAGCTTATTTGCGACAGTAGATGGCTACACCTTC.

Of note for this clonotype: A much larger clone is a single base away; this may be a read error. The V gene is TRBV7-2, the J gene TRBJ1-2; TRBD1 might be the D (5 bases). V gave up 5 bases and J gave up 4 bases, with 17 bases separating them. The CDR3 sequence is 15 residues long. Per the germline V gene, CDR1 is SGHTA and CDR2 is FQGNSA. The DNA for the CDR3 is TGTGCCAGCAGCCCCCGGGGGATACTAAGCTATGGCTACACCTTC. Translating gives CASSPRGILSYGYTF.

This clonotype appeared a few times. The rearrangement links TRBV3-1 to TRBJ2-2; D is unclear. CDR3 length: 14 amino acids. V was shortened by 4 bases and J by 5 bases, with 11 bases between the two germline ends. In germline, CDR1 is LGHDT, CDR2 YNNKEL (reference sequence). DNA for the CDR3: TGTGCCAGCAGCCCCGAACAGCAAACCGGGGAGCTGTTTTTT. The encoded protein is CASSPEQQTGELFF. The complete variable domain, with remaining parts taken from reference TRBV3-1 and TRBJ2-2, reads DTAVSQTPKYLVTQMGNDKSIKCEQNLGHDTMYWYKQDSKKFLKIMFSYNNKELIINETVPNRFSPKSPDKAHLNLHINSLELGDSAVYFCASSPEQQTGELFFGEGSRLTVL.

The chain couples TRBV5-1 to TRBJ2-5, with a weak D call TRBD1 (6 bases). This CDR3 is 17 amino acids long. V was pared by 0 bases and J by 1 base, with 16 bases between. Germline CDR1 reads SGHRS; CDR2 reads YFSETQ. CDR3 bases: TGCGCCAGCAGCTTGGCCAATCCGGGACACCTCCAAGAGACCCAGTACTTC. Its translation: CASSLANPGHLQETQYF.

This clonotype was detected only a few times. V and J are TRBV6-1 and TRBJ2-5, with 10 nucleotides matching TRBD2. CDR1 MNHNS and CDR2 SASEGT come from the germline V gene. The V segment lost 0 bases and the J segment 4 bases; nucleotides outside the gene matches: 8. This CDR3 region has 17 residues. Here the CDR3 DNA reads TGTGCCAGCAGTGAAGCGCAAGTAGCGGGGGGCGGAGAGACCCAGTACTTC. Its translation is CASSEAQVAGGGETQYF.

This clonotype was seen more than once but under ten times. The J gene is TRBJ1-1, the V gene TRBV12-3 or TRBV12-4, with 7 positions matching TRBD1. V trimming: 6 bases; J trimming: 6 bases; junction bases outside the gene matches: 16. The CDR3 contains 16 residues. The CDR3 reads CASSRTGARGGAEAFF. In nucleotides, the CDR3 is TGTGCCAGCAGCCGAACAGGGGCACGGGGAGGGGCTGAAGCTTTCTTT.

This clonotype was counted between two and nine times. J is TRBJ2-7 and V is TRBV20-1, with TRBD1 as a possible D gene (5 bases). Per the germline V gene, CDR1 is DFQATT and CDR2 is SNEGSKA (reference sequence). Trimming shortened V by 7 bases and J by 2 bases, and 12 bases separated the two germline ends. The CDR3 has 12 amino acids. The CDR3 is CSGTRGPYEQYF. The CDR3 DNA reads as TGCAGTGGAACAAGGGGCCCCTACGAGCAGTACTTC.